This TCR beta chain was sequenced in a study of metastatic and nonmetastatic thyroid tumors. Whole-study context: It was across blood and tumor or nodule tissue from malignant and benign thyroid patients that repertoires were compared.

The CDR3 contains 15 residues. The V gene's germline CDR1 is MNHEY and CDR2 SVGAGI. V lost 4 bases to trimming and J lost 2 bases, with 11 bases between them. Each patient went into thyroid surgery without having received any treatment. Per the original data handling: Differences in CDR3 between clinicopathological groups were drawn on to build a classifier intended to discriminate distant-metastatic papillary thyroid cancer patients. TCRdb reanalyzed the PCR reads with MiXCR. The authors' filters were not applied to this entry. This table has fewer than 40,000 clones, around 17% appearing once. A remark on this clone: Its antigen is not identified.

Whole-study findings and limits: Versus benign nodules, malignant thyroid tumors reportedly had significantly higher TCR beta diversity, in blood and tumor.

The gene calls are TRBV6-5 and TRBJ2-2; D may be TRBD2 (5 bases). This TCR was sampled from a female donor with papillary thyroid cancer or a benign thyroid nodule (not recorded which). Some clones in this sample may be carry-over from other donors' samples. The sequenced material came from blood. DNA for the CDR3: TGTGCCAGCAGTTCAATGGGAGTTAACACCGGGGAGCTGTTTTTT. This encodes CASSSMGVNTGELFF.